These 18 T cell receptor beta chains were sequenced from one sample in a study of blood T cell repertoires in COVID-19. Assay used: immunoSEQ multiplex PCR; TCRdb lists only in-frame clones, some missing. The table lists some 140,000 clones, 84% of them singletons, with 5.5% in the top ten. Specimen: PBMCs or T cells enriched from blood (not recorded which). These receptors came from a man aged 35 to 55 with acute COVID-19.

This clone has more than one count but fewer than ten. CDR3: CSVRGARNEQFF. DNA of the CDR3: TGCAGCGTTCGGGGGGCCCGCAATGAGCAGTTCTTC. This chain joins TRBV29-1 and TRBJ2-1; tentative D call: TRBD2 (7 bases). Germline V CDR1 and CDR2: SQVTM, ANQGSEA. The CDR3 is made up of 12 amino acids. V shed 5 bases and J shed 6 bases, with 11 bases lying between them.

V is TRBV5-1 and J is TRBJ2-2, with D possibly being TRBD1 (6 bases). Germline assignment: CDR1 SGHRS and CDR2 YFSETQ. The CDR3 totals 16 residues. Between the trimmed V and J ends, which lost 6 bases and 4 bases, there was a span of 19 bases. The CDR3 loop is CASTPRAGAPTGELFF. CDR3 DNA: TGCGCCAGCACCCCCCGGGCAGGGGCCCCCACCGGGGAGCTGTTTTTT.

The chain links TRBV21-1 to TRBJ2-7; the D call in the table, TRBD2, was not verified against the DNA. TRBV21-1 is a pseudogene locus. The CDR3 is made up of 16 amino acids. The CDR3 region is CASSKAASALSYEQYF. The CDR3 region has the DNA TGTGCCAGCAGCAAAGCGGCCAGCGCCCTCTCCTACGAGCAGTACTTC.

The CDR3: CASSFSPIGSGSEAFF. CDR3 bases: TGTGCCAGCAGCTTCTCCCCAATCGGGAGTGGTTCTGAAGCTTTCTTT. The gene calls are TRBV7-2 and TRBJ1-1; unclear D gene. The germline V and J ends were trimmed by 3 bases and 6 bases, with 20 bases remaining between them. The CDR3 is 16 residues long. Germline-derived CDR1 and CDR2 are SGHTA and FQGNSA.

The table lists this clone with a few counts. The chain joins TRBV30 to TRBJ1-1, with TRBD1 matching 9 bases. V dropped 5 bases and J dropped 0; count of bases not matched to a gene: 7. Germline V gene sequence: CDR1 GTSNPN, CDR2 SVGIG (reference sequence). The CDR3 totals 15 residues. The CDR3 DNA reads TGTGCCTGGTACAGGGGGCGGATCGTGAACACTGAAGCTTTCTTT. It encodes CAWYRGRIVNTEAFF.

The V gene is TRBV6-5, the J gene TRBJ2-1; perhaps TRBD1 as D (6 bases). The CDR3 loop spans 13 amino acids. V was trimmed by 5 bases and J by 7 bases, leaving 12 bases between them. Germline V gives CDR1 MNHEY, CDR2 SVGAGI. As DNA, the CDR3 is TGTGCCAGCAGTCCCTTACAGGGAAATGAGCAGTTCTTC. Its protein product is CASSPLQGNEQFF.

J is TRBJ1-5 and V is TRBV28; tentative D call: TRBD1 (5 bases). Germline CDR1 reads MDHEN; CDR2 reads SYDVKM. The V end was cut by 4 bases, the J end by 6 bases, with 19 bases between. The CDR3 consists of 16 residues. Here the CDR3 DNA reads TGTGCCAGCAGTTCCGTCCAAGGGGAAGGCAGTCAGCCCCAGCATTTT. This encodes CASSSVQGEGSQPQHF.

CDR3 sequence (DNA): TGTGCCAGCAGCTTAGGGGTAGGGGTAGCCAAAAACATTCAGTACTTC. Its translation: CASSLGVGVAKNIQYF. V is TRBV7-2 and J is TRBJ2-4, with TRBD1 as a possible D gene (5 bases). The V gene lost 1 base and the J gene lost 0 bases, with 10 bases spanning the gap. Germline V gene sequence: CDR1 SGHTA, CDR2 FQGNSA. This CDR3 comprises 16 residues.

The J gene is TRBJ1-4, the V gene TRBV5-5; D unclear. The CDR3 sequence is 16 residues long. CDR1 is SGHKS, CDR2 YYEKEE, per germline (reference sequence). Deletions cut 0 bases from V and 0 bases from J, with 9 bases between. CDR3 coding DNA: TGTGCCAGCAGCTTGGTGGCGGCTACAACTAATGAAAAACTGTTTTTT. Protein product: CASSLVAATTNEKLFF.

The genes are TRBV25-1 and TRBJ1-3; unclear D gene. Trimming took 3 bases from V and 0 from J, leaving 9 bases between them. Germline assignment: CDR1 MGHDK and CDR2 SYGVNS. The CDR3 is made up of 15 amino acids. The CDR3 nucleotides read TGTGCCAGCAGTGATGTTAGGAGCTCTGGAAACACCATATATTTT. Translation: CASSDVRSSGNTIYF.

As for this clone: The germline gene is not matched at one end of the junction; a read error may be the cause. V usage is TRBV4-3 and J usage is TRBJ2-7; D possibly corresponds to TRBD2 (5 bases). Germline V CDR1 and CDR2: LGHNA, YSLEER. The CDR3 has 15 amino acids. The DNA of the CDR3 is TGCGCCAGCAGCCAAGTACGTTGGGAGCCCTCCACAATACACTTC. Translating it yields CASSQVRWEPSTIHF.

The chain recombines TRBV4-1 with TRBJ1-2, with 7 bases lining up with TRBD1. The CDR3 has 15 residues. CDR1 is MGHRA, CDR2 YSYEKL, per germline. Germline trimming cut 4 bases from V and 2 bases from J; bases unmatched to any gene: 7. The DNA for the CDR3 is TGCGCCAGCAGCCCAATACAGGGACAGAACTATGGCTACACCTTC. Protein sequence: CASSPIQGQNYGYTF.

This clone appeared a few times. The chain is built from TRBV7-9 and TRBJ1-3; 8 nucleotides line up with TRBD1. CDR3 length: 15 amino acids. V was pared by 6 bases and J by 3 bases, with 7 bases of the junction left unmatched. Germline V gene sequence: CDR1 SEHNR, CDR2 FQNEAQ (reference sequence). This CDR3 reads CASRKLTGDGNTIYF. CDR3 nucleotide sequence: TGTGCCAGCAGAAAATTGACAGGGGATGGAAACACCATATATTTT.

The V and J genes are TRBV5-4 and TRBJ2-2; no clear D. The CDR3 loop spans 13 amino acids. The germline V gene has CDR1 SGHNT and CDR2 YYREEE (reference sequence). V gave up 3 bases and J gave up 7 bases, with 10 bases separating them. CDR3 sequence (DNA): TGTGCCAGCAGCTCCCGGAGAGACGGGGAGCTGTTTTTT. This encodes CASSSRRDGELFF.

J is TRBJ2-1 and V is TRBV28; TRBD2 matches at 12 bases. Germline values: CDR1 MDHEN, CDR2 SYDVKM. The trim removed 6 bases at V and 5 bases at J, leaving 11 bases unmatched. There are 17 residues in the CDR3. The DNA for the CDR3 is TGTGCCAGCAGGGAAGCTAGCGGGGGGGCCCAGGACAATGAGCAGTTCTTC. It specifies CASREASGGAQDNEQFF.

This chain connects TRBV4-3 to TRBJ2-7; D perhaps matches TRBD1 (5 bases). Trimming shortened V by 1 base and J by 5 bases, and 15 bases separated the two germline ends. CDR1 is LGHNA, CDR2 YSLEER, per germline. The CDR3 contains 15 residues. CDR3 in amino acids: CASSQVWGASHEQYF. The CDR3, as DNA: TGCGCCAGCAGCCAAGTATGGGGCGCGAGCCACGAGCAGTACTTC.

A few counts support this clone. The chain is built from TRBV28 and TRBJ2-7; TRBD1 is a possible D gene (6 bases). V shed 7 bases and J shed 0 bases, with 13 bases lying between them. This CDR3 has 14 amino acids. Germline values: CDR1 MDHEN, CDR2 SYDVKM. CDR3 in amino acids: CASTGQSTSYEQYF. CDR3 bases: TGTGCCAGCACCGGACAGTCCACCTCCTACGAGCAGTACTTC.

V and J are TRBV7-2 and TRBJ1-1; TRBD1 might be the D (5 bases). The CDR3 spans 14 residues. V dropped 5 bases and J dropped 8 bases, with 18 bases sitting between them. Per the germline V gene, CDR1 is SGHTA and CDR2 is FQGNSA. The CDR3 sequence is CASSSGTSRPEAFF. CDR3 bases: TGTGCCAGCAGCAGCGGGACTTCCCGCCCCGAAGCTTTCTTT.